This T cell receptor (beta chain) was profiled in a study of blood T cell repertoires in COVID-19. Trimming removed 1 base at V and 2 bases at J, with 9 bases between. Germline CDR1 and CDR2: LGHNA and YNFKEQ. This CDR3 is built from 15 residues. Generated by immunoSEQ multiplex PCR, the TCRdb table keeps only in-frame clones and is missing some. The repertoire holds around 300,000 clones, roughly 88% seen once, with around 3% in the top ten. The sequence was collected from a woman aged 25 to 39 with active or convalescent COVID-19. The specimen sequenced was peripheral blood. The chain has TRBV4-2 and TRBJ1-5, with D uncertain. The CDR3 sequence is CASSQADGGNQPQHF. The CDR3, as DNA: TGTGCCAGCAGCCAAGCCGACGGGGGCAATCAGCCCCAGCATTTT.